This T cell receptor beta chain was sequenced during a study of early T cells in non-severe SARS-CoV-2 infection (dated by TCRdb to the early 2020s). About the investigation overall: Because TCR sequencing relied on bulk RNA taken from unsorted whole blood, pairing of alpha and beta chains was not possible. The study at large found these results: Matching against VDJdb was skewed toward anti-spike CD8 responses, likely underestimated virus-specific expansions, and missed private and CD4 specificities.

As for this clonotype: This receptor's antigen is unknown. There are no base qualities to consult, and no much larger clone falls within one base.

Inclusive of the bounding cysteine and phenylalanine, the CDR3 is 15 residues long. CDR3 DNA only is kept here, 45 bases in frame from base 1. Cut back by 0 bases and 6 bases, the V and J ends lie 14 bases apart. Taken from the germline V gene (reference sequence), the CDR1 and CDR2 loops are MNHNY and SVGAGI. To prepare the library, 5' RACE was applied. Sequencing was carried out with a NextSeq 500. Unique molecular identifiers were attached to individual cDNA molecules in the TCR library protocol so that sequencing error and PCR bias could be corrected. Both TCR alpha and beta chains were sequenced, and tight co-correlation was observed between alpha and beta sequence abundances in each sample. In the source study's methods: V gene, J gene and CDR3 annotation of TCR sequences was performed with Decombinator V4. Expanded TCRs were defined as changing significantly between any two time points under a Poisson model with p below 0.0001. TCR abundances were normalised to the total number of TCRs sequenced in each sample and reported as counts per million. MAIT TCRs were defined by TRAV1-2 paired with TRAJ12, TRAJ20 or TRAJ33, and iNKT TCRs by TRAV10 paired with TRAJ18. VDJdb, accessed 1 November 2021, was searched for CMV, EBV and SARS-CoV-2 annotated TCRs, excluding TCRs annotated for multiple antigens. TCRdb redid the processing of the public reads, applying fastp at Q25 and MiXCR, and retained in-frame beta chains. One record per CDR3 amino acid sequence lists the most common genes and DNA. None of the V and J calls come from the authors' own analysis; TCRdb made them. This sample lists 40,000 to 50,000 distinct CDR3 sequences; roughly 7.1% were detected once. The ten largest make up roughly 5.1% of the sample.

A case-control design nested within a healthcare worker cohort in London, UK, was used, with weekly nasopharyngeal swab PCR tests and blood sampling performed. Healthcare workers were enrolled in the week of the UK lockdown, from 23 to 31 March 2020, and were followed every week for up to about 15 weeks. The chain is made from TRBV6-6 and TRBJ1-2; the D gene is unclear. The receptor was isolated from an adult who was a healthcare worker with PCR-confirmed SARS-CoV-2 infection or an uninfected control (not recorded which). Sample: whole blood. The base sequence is TGTGCCAGCAGTTACTCCTTATATTCTGCGCATGGCTACACCTTC. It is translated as CASSYSLYSAHGYTF.